What follows are 12 T cell receptor beta chains derived from one specimen sequenced in a study of T cells in Graves' hyperthyroidism and ophthalmopathy. The source material, RNA transcripts, was used to amplify TCR beta CDR3 regions. First-round RT-PCR with HTBI primers amplified the TCR CDR3 region. TCRdb redid the calling of the multiplex PCR reads with MiXCR, one entry per CDR3 protein. The table has 360,000 or so distinct CDR3 sequences, around 15% seen once; the top ten hold roughly 19%. The source material was blood. The source is a woman aged 55-69 years with Graves' ophthalmopathy.

This clonotype has ten or more counts. The chain links TRBV30 to TRBJ2-1; 10 bases are a match to TRBD2. The CDR3 is 17 residues long. V dropped 6 bases and J dropped 4; count of bases not matched to a gene: 15. Germline V gene lookup returns CDR1 GTSNPN and CDR2 SVGIG (reference sequence). CDR3 sequence reads: CACQRDAASGGYNEQFF. CDR3 nucleotides: TGTGCCTGTCAGCGAGATGCTGCTAGCGGGGGATACAATGAGCAGTTCTTC.

At least ten counts were recorded for this clonotype. V gene TRBV7-2 combines with J gene TRBJ2-7, with D tentatively TRBD2 (5 bases). Germline V gene sequence: CDR1 SGHTA, CDR2 FQGNSA. The CDR3 contains 15 residues. The germline V and J ends were trimmed by 1 base and 2 bases, with 12 bases remaining between them. DNA of the CDR3: TGTGCCAGCAGCTTAGGCCGGGGTGGGCCCTACGAGCAGTACTTC. This encodes CASSLGRGGPYEQYF.

This clonotype was recorded a few times. The chain uses TRBV29-1 and TRBJ1-2; D gene uncertain. This CDR3 has 13 amino acids. V dropped 1 base and J dropped 2 bases, with 8 bases sitting between them. CDR1 is SQVTM, CDR2 ANQGSEA, per germline. CDR3 sequence: CSVEGGTNYGYTF. The CDR3 DNA sequence: TGCAGCGTTGAAGGGGGAACCAACTATGGCTACACCTTC.

Only a few counts were recorded for this clonotype. The chain links TRBV5-1 to TRBJ2-5; 8 bases map to TRBD2. Trimming removed 0 bases from V and 5 bases from J; junction bases left unmatched: 6. Germline CDR1 is SGHRS and CDR2 is YFSETQ. The CDR3 spans 15 residues. The DNA of the CDR3 is TGCGCCAGCAGCTTGGAAGGAGGCGGGAGGGAGACCCAGTACTTC. As protein: CASSLEGGGRETQYF.

This clonotype turned up a few times. The rearrangement links TRBV24-1 to TRBJ1-4; D is possibly TRBD1 (6 bases). Germline V gives CDR1 KGHDR, CDR2 SFDVKD. V was cut by 3 bases and J by 10 bases, with 11 bases left in between. This CDR3 spans 13 amino acids. CDR3: CATSDRGAGKLFF. In DNA, the CDR3 is TGTGCCACCAGTGATCGGGGGGCTGGAAAACTGTTTTTT.

This clonotype was detected many times. J is TRBJ2-1 and V is TRBV7-8; 8 positions agree with TRBD2. CDR1 SGHVS and CDR2 FQNEAQ come from the germline V gene. J was trimmed by 7 bases and V by 2 bases; bases with no gene match: 19. The CDR3 covers 19 residues. The CDR3 is CASSLPSGGTLKGGNEQFF. CDR3 in DNA: TGTGCCAGCAGCTTACCGTCGGGGGGGACCCTTAAAGGGGGGAATGAGCAGTTCTTC.

The table lists this clonotype with a count of one. A much bigger clone sits one base away, suggesting this may be a read error. V and J are TRBV7-2 and TRBJ2-3; D is possibly TRBD2 (7 bases). The CDR3 is 16 residues long. Trimming removed 6 bases at V and 8 bases at J, with 24 bases between. Germline V gene sequence: CDR1 SGHTA, CDR2 FQGNSA. CDR3 sequence: CASSFRGGGGAGTQYF. The CDR3 DNA is TGTGCCAGCAGTTTTAGGGGTGGAGGGGGGGCAGGTACGCAGTATTTT.

In this sample, this clonotype turned up many times. The chain recombines TRBV7-2 with TRBJ2-1; D gene uncertain. Germline values: CDR1 SGHTA, CDR2 FQGNSA. CDR3 length: 13 residues. V shed 1 base and J shed 7 bases, with 8 bases lying between them. The CDR3 is CASSLGVHNEQFF. DNA for the CDR3: TGTGCCAGCAGCTTAGGGGTCCATAATGAGCAGTTCTTC.

This clonotype has at least ten counts. The V call is TRBV24-1, the J call TRBJ2-1; 16 bases line up with TRBD2. J lost 2 bases, V lost 5 bases, and 8 bases had no gene match. The V gene's germline CDR1 is KGHDR and CDR2 SFDVKD. CDR3 length equals 19 residues. The CDR3 region has the DNA TGTGCCACCAGTGGCCCGGGGACTAGCGGGAGGGCCACCTACAATGAGCAGTTCTTC. Translated, it gives CATSGPGTSGRATYNEQFF.

This clonotype was seen many times. The chain is built from TRBV5-1 and TRBJ2-1; no clear D. This CDR3 contains 14 residues. Germline-derived CDR1 and CDR2 are SGHRS and YFSETQ. V was cut by 0 bases and J by 0 bases, with 4 bases left in between. The CDR3, as DNA: TGCGCCAGCAGCTTGGACAACTCCTACAATGAGCAGTTCTTC. Amino acids: CASSLDNSYNEQFF.

The rearrangement joins TRBV28 to TRBJ1-2; no clear D. CDR3 size: 13 residues. V was shortened by 2 bases and J by 2 bases, with 6 bases between the two germline ends. CDR1 is MDHEN and CDR2 is SYDVKM in the germline V gene. The CDR3 sequence: CASSLNPNYGYTF. CDR3 bases: TGTGCCAGCAGTTTAAACCCCAACTATGGCTACACCTTC.

On this clonotype: This may stem from a read error, because a much larger clone lies one nucleotide away. The CDR3 sequence is CAIGETGPSYNEQFF. In DNA form, the CDR3 reads TGTGCTATTGGGGAGACGGGACCATCCTACAATGAGCAGTTCTTC. The chain combines TRBV12-5 with TRBJ2-1; the D gene could be TRBD1 or TRBD2 (5 bases each). The CDR3 loop spans 15 amino acids. Germline V CDR1 and CDR2: LGHNT, FRNRAP. V was trimmed by 10 bases and J by 1 base, leaving 17 bases between them.